One and the same sample provided the 15 T cell receptor beta chains below, sequenced in a study of blood T cells in healthy people across ages. A J-beta primer mix and a sample-barcoded 5' primer were used in a second PCR of roughly 6 to 11 cycles. One entry per CDR3 protein results from TCRdb running MiXCR on the 5' RACE reads. This repertoire shows around 520,000 distinct CDR3 sequences, over 25% found once; its top ten account for 3.6%. A further study also used this sample, focusing on T cells of mothers and their children.

The sample consisted of blood. The receptors here all came from a boy under 10 years old in good health.

This clonotype came up a few times. The gene calls are TRBV2 and TRBJ1-1; the D is unclear. CDR1 SNHLY and CDR2 FYNNEI come from the germline V gene. The CDR3 has 13 residues. V lost 0 bases and J lost 1, with 3 bases in between. CDR3 bases: TGTGCCAGCAGTGAAGCGCCGAACACTGAAGCTTTCTTT. This translates into CASSEAPNTEAFF.

The V gene is TRBV3-1, the J gene TRBJ2-5, with a weak D call TRBD2 (5 bases). The V end lost 8 bases, the J end lost 5 bases, and 15 bases lay between the germline ends. This CDR3 has 13 amino acids. Per the germline V gene, CDR1 is LGHDT and CDR2 is YNNKEL (reference sequence). CDR3 loop: CASLSGSRETQYF. DNA for the CDR3: TGTGCCAGCCTTTCGGGATCTAGGGAGACCCAGTACTTC.

This clonotype was seen only a few times. Mismatch with germline at one junction end may stem from a read error. The CDR3 coding sequence is TGTGCCAGCAGCTTAGGCTCGGGCGGGAGCTACGAGCAGTACTTC. Residues: CASSLGSGGSYEQYF. The chain uses TRBV5-1 and TRBJ2-7; the match to TRBD2 covers 7 bases. Looked up from germline, CDR1 is SGHRS and CDR2 is YFSETQ. The CDR3 runs to 15 residues.

At least ten counts were recorded for this clonotype. The V call is TRBV20-1, the J call TRBJ2-7, with 10 nucleotides matching TRBD1. After removal of 6 bases from V and 2 bases from J, the junction contained 10 bases not matched to a gene. Germline V gives CDR1 DFQATT, CDR2 SNEGSKA (reference sequence). The CDR3 has 15 amino acids. The CDR3 reads CSAVYPGTGAYEQYF. CDR3 DNA: TGCAGTGCCGTGTATCCCGGGACAGGGGCCTACGAGCAGTACTTC.

The rearrangement links TRBV7-9 to TRBJ2-7; unclear D gene. Germline V CDR1 and CDR2: SEHNR, FQNEAQ (reference sequence). Trimming took off 1 base at V and 5 bases at J, with 9 bases between the two ends. There are 13 residues in the CDR3. Here the CDR3 reads CASSLVPGNEQYF. CDR3 DNA sequence: TGTGCCAGCAGCTTAGTCCCAGGTAACGAGCAGTACTTC.

The V gene is TRBV5-4, the J gene TRBJ2-5; 10 bases align to TRBD2. Germline values: CDR1 SGHNT, CDR2 YYREEE (reference sequence). This CDR3 has 16 residues. J gave up 1 base and V 2 bases, and 5 bases lay outside the gene matches. The DNA of the CDR3 is TGTGCCAGCAGCTTTGGTAGCGGGGGGACCCAAGAGACCCAGTACTTC. Amino acids: CASSFGSGGTQETQYF. The full variable domain, rest sourced from reference TRBV5-4 and TRBJ2-5, is ETGVTQSPTHLIKTRGQQVTLRCSSQSGHNTVSWYQQALGQGPQFIFQYYREEENGRGNFPPRFSGLQFPNYSSELNVNALELDDSALYLCASSFGSGGTQETQYFGPGTRLLVL.

This clonotype has more than one count but fewer than ten. In DNA, the CDR3 is TGTGCCAGCGGGGTCCGGGCGGATAGCACAGATACGCAGTATTTT. Its protein is CASGVRADSTDTQYF. The rearrangement links TRBV9 to TRBJ2-3; D ambiguous. This CDR3 has 15 residues. V was shortened by 7 bases and J by 0 bases, with 15 bases between the two germline ends. Germline V CDR1 and CDR2: SGDLS, YYNGEE.

This clonotype was seen only a few times. This rearrangement joins TRBV18 to TRBJ2-2; 7 bases line up with TRBD1. J was trimmed by 8 bases and V by 6 bases; bases with no gene match: 6. From germline, CDR1 is KGHSH and CDR2 LQKENI. This CDR3 comprises 13 residues. Written as DNA, the CDR3 is TGTGCCAGCTCCACCGGACAGGCAGGGGAGCTGTTTTTT. As protein: CASSTGQAGELFF.

This chain connects TRBV5-5 to TRBJ2-5; 7 bases are shared with TRBD2. Germline V gene lookup returns CDR1 SGHKS and CDR2 YYEKEE (reference sequence). The CDR3 is 16 residues long. V dropped 2 bases and J dropped 1; count of bases not matched to a gene: 8. For the CDR3, the DNA is TGTGCCAGCAGCTTCATGGGGGGGATGGGCCAAGAGACCCAGTACTTC. Its translation: CASSFMGGMGQETQYF.

The chain combines TRBV5-1 with TRBJ1-2; no definite D call. Germline V CDR1 and CDR2: SGHRS, YFSETQ. The CDR3 runs to 14 residues. Deletions cut 4 bases from V and 0 bases from J, with 10 bases between. CDR3 coding DNA: TGCGCCAGCAGCGACCCTGGTACTAACTATGGCTACACCTTC. Translation gives CASSDPGTNYGYTF.

This clonotype was counted only a few times. This rearrangement joins TRBV27 to TRBJ2-5; TRBD1 matches at 9 bases. The J call is doubtful: the DNA matches TRBJ2-7 better. This CDR3 is 13 amino acids long. The germline CDR1 and CDR2 sequences are MNHEY and SMNVEV (reference sequence). Here the CDR3 DNA reads TGTGCCAGCAGTCAACGGGACAGGGTCGAGCAGTACTTC. Its translation: CASSQRDRVEQYF.

This clonotype was found a few times. The chain uses TRBV4-3 and TRBJ1-3; D call uncertain. V lost 0 bases to trimming and J lost 1 base, with 7 bases between them. Germline CDR1 LGHNA, CDR2 YSLEER. CDR3 length equals 15 residues. The CDR3 sequence: CASSQEVLSGNTIYF. As DNA, the CDR3 is TGCGCCAGCAGCCAAGAGGTCCTTTCTGGAAACACCATATATTTT.

This clonotype appeared many times. The chain couples TRBV7-6 to TRBJ2-5; TRBD2 agrees at 10 bases. The CDR3 extends over 16 amino acids. J was trimmed by 7 bases and V by 0 bases; bases with no gene match: 8. Germline values: CDR1 SGHVS, CDR2 FNYEAQ. CDR3 nucleotides: TGTGCCAGCAGCTTAGCGCTAGCGGGGGACCTCCGGACCCAGTACTTC. Protein product: CASSLALAGDLRTQYF.

The rearrangement links TRBV20-1 to TRBJ2-7; 7 bases are a match to TRBD1. V dropped 6 bases and J dropped 1; count of bases not matched to a gene: 9. Germline V lookup: CDR1 DFQATT, CDR2 SNEGSKA (reference sequence). The length of the CDR3 is 14 residues. CDR3 protein: CSAIGTAASYEQYF. As DNA, the CDR3 is TGCAGTGCGATAGGGACAGCAGCGTCCTACGAGCAGTACTTC.

This rearrangement joins TRBV20-1 to TRBJ2-5; perhaps TRBD1 as D (6 bases). Germline CDR1 is DFQATT and CDR2 is SNEGSKA (reference sequence). This CDR3 spans 13 amino acids. The V and J ends lost 4 bases and 2 bases respectively, with 11 bases between them. This CDR3 is CSAIWTAQETQYF. Written as DNA, the CDR3 is TGCAGTGCTATTTGGACAGCTCAAGAGACCCAGTACTTC.